Described below is a single TCR beta chain sequence and its context. Antigen specificity is unknown. The data were obtained in a study of cytomegalovirus exposure and HLA in healthy donors. The study, taken as a whole, reports: An analysis was carried out later, and it reportedly showed fewer N-insertions in an Asian-associated ancestry cluster than the approximately 610-donor mean.

PCR involved 60 Vbeta and 13 Jbeta primers. Some clones are missing from TCRdb's copy, which holds only in-frame ones; the method was immunoSEQ multiplex PCR. The sample consists of approximately 77,000 clones, over 70% of them appearing once. Sequencing used PBMCs. This TCR was recovered from a woman aged 40 to 55 in good health and CMV-seronegative.

CDR3 bases: TGCGCCAGCAGCGCGGGAGTAATGGGGACTGAAGCTTTCTTT. Translation: CASSAGVMGTEAFF. The chain recombines TRBV5-1 with TRBJ1-1; D is undetermined. Trimming removed 4 bases from V and 5 bases from J, with 15 bases in between. Germline V gives CDR1 SGHRS, CDR2 YFSETQ. This CDR3 has 14 residues.